These 8 T cell receptor beta chains came from one sample sequenced in a study of radiation and T cells in renal cell carcinoma. As for time point: blood 2 weeks post-SBRT. Indicated treatment: 15 Gy SBRT to primary tumor, nephrectomy 4 weeks later. Data came from immunoSEQ multiplex PCR; TCRdb stores just in-frame clones and leaves some out. The sample records 70,000 to 100,000 clones, roughly 85% being singletons. The source was blood, collected from a patient whose treatment included radiotherapy and nephrectomy. The receptors shown here come from a woman between 45 and 60 years old with renal cell carcinoma.

The chain joins TRBV7-3 to TRBJ2-7, with 9 bases that match TRBD1. J gave up 0 bases and V 0 bases, and 9 bases lay outside the gene matches. The germline gives CDR1 SGHTA, CDR2 FQGTGA. The length of the CDR3 is 18 residues. The CDR3 sequence: CASSLTGAGTGPSYEQYF. DNA for the CDR3: TGTGCCAGCAGCTTAACAGGGGCAGGGACAGGGCCCTCCTACGAGCAGTACTTC.

The chain recombines TRBV28 with TRBJ2-2, with D tentatively TRBD2 (6 bases). The germline V gene has CDR1 MDHEN and CDR2 SYDVKM. CDR3 length equals 13 residues. V lost 7 bases to trimming and J lost 4 bases, with 10 bases between them. CDR3 nucleotide sequence: TGTGCCAGCATTCGCGGGATCACCGGGGAGCTGTTTTTT. Encoded protein: CASIRGITGELFF. Supplemented by reference TRBV28 and TRBJ2-2, the full variable domain reads DVKVTQSSRYLVKRTGEKVFLECVQDMDHENMFWYRQDPGLGLRLIYFSYDVKMKEKGDIPEGYSVSREKKERFSLILESASTNQTSMYLCASIRGITGELFFGEGSRLTVL.

V is TRBV5-6 and J is TRBJ1-2; D call uncertain. Trimming stripped 1 base from V and 8 bases from J, with 18 bases between. The CDR3 has 15 residues. The V gene's germline CDR1 is SGHDT and CDR2 YYEEEE. The CDR3 DNA reads TGTGCCAGCAGCTTGTCGCACGTCGGAATGGGGGGCTACACCTTC. Its protein product is CASSLSHVGMGGYTF.

This clone was detected once. Other DNA sequences in this specimen translate into the identical CDR3. This rearrangement joins TRBV20-1 to TRBJ2-7; unclear D gene. Trimming pared 4 bases from V and 0 bases from J, leaving 4 bases between. This CDR3 contains 11 residues. Germline loops: CDR1 DFQATT, CDR2 SNEGSKA (reference sequence). The CDR3 is CSATGSYEQYF. Here the CDR3 DNA reads TGCAGTGCTACCGGCTCCTACGAGCAGTACTTC.

This chain links TRBV5-1 with TRBJ2-3; 8 nucleotides line up with TRBD2. The CDR3 extends over 15 amino acids. The germline CDR1 and CDR2 sequences are SGHRS and YFSETQ. J was trimmed by 8 bases and V by 4 bases; bases with no gene match: 12. CDR3 DNA sequence: TGCGCCAGCAGCCCTCCGGGACTAGGTATTGGTACGCAGTATTTT. This translates into CASSPPGLGIGTQYF.

The rearrangement links TRBV14 to TRBJ1-4; D gene ambiguous. Germline V gene data show CDR1 as SGHDN and CDR2 as FVKESK. The V end lost 4 bases, the J end lost 8 bases, and 20 bases lay between the germline ends. The CDR3 runs 16 residues. CDR3 amino acids: CASSLGPPGLAEKLFF. The CDR3 region has the DNA TGTGCCAGCAGCCTTGGGCCGCCGGGGTTGGCGGAAAAACTGTTTTTT.

This chain connects TRBV5-8 to TRBJ2-7; D gene ambiguous. Per the germline V gene, CDR1 is SGHTS and CDR2 is YDEGEE. The CDR3 has 13 residues. V gave up 2 bases and J gave up 0 bases, with 6 bases separating them. CDR3 amino acids: CASSFQPSYEQYF. The DNA for the CDR3 is TGTGCCAGCAGCTTTCAGCCCTCCTACGAGCAGTACTTC. The variable domain in full, completed from reference TRBV5-8 and TRBJ2-7, reads EAGVTQSPTHLIKTRGQQATLRCSPISGHTSVYWYQQALGLGLQFLLWYDEGEERNRGNFPPRFSGRQFPNYSSELNVNALELEDSALYLCASSFQPSYEQYFGPGTRLTVT.

The chain links TRBV14 to TRBJ1-3; D is uncertain. V lost 6 bases and J lost 0, with 6 bases in between. CDR3 length: 13 residues. CDR1 and CDR2 from the germline V gene are SGHDN and FVKESK. The DNA for the CDR3 is TGTGCCAGCAGACGTCACTCTGGAAACACCATATATTTT. Its protein product is CASRRHSGNTIYF.